One sample yielded the 9 T cell receptor beta chains listed below, sequenced in a study of blood T cell repertoires in COVID-19. Here immunoSEQ multiplex PCR was the method, and the copy in TCRdb shows in-frame clones only, minus some. The data contain fewer than 110,000 clones, more than 70% of them singletons. Sequencing input: peripheral blood. The receptors derive from a woman aged 30 to 39 with acute or convalescent COVID-19.

The rearrangement uses TRBV27 and TRBJ1-5; TRBD1 might be the D (5 bases). The germline V gene encodes CDR1 MNHEY and CDR2 SMNVEV (reference sequence). V was clipped by 4 bases and J by 6 bases, with 16 bases between them. The CDR3 has 15 amino acids. The CDR3 reads CASSWGGQGSQPQHF. The CDR3 DNA is TGTGCCAGCAGTTGGGGAGGGCAGGGCAGTCAGCCCCAGCATTTT.

V usage is TRBV5-1 and J usage is TRBJ2-7; 11 bases line up with TRBD1. This CDR3 has 16 amino acids. Unmatched junction bases numbered 9, after V lost 6 bases and J lost 1 base. CDR1 is SGHRS, CDR2 YFSETQ, per germline. CDR3 protein: CASTTGQGAFSYEQYF. Here the CDR3 DNA reads TGCGCCAGCACTACCGGACAGGGGGCCTTTTCCTACGAGCAGTACTTC.

The J gene is TRBJ2-1, the V gene TRBV7-8; TRBD2 matches at 11 bases. CDR1 and CDR2 (germline): SGHVS, FQNEAQ. After removal of 9 bases from V and 0 bases from J, the junction contained 13 bases not matched to a gene. There are 18 residues in the CDR3. The CDR3: CASRPGLAVLSSYNEQFF. The CDR3 DNA reads TGTGCCAGTCGCCCGGGACTAGCGGTGCTGAGCTCCTACAATGAGCAGTTCTTC.

DNA for the CDR3: TGTGCCAGCAGTTTGCGGCACGATAATTCACCCCTCCACTTT. Protein sequence: CASSLRHDNSPLHF. The chain employs TRBV28 and TRBJ1-6; D unresolved. Germline CDR1 and CDR2: MDHEN and SYDVKM. This CDR3 comprises 14 residues. With 3 bases removed from V and 5 bases from J, the gap between germline ends came to 8 bases.

The rearrangement joins TRBV9 to TRBJ1-2, with unresolved D. Germline V lookup: CDR1 SGDLS, CDR2 YYNGEE. The V gene lost 0 bases and the J gene lost 0 bases, with 6 bases spanning the gap. This CDR3 spans 14 amino acids. DNA for the CDR3: TGTGCCAGCAGCGTAGGCTATCCTAACTATGGCTACACCTTC. It codes for CASSVGYPNYGYTF.

The V call is TRBV19, the J call TRBJ1-1, with 7 bases matching TRBD1. CDR3 length equals 17 residues. V shed 4 bases and J 0 bases; nucleotides not matched to a gene: 11. The germline V gene encodes CDR1 LNHDA and CDR2 SQIVND (reference sequence). The CDR3: CASSNLDRATLNTEAFF. The CDR3 DNA sequence: TGTGCCAGTAGTAACTTAGACAGGGCCACTTTGAACACTGAAGCTTTCTTT.

The chain couples TRBV28 to TRBJ1-2; D may be TRBD1 (5 bases). Germline V lookup: CDR1 MDHEN, CDR2 SYDVKM. Trimming pared 1 base from V and 4 bases from J, leaving 13 bases between. The CDR3 is 15 residues long. CDR3 bases: TGTGCCAGCAGTTTATCTCAGGGAAGGGCCTATGGCTACACCTTC. The encoded protein is CASSLSQGRAYGYTF.

This chain uses TRBV4-1 with TRBJ2-3; D is perhaps TRBD2 (5 bases). This CDR3 has 15 residues. V dropped 2 bases and J dropped 2 bases, with 11 bases sitting between them. Germline loops: CDR1 MGHRA, CDR2 YSYEKL. CDR3 bases: TGCGCCAGCAGCCAATATGAGGGAGTCACAGATACGCAGTATTTT. It is translated as CASSQYEGVTDTQYF.

The chain carries TRBV18 and TRBJ2-1, with 11 bases identical to TRBD2. CDR1 and CDR2 from the germline V gene are KGHSH and LQKENI. The CDR3 has 16 residues. V shed 0 bases, J shed 2 bases, and the junction held 0 bases outside the gene matches. Here the CDR3 reads CASSPPSGGAYNEQFF. In DNA form, the CDR3 reads TGTGCCAGCTCACCACCTAGCGGGGGGGCCTACAATGAGCAGTTCTTC.